This T cell receptor beta chain was sequenced for a study of T cells in Graves' hyperthyroidism and ophthalmopathy. This clonotype turned up a few times. Germline CDR1 DFQATT, CDR2 SNEGSKA (reference sequence). The germline V and J ends were trimmed by 4 bases and 3 bases, with 10 bases remaining between them. The CDR3 runs to 13 residues. The TCR beta CDR3 regions underwent amplification using RNA transcripts as the source. The TCR CDR3 first-round RT-PCR relied on the HTBI primer set. TCRdb recomputed calls from the multiplex PCR reads with MiXCR, one row per CDR3 protein. Of more than 350,000 distinct CDR3 sequences in the sample, around 13% are singletons; the top ten hold around a fifth. The study based diagnoses on clinical symptoms, serum thyroxine and TRAb, thyroid ultrasound and orbital computed tomography.

This chain connects TRBV20-1 to TRBJ1-3; D not certain. This TCR was recovered from a woman aged 25-40 years with Graves' ophthalmopathy. The specimen was blood. DNA for the CDR3: TGCAGTGCTACCCTAGGTGTTGGAAACACCATATATTTT. It yields the protein CSATLGVGNTIYF.